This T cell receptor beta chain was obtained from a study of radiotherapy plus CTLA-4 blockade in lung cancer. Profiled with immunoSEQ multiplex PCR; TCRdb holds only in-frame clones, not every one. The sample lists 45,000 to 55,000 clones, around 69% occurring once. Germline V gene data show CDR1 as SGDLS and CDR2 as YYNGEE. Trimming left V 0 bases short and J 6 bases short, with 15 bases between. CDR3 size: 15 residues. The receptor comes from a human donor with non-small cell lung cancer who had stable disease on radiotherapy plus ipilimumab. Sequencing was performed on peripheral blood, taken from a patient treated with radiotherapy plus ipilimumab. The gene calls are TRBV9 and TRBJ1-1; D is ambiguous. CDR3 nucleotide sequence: TGTGCCAGCAGCGTAGCCTTGGACCCAGGCCCTGAAGCTTTCTTT. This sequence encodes CASSVALDPGPEAFF.